The 13 T cell receptor beta chains given below trace back to one sample, sequenced in a study of T cells in Graves' hyperthyroidism and ophthalmopathy. Amplification targeted TCR beta CDR3 regions from RNA transcripts. Carried out on the TCR CDR3, a first-round RT-PCR used the HTBI primer set. TCRdb analysed the multiplex PCR reads with MiXCR anew, one entry per CDR3 protein. The sample consists of roughly 380,000 distinct CDR3 sequences, around 14% of them appearing once. The sequenced sample consisted of blood. Receptor source: an older woman with Graves' hyperthyroidism.

This clonotype was recorded at least ten times. The J gene is TRBJ2-5, the V gene TRBV24-1, with D uncertain. Trimming stripped 3 bases from V and 4 bases from J, with 11 bases between. The CDR3 totals 14 residues. Germline-derived CDR1 and CDR2 are KGHDR and SFDVKD. The CDR3 coding sequence is TGTGCCACCAGTGATGGTACACCCGGAGAGACCCAGTACTTC. It is translated as CATSDGTPGETQYF.

This clonotype was detected many times. The J gene is TRBJ1-1, the V gene TRBV12-3 or TRBV12-4, with D unresolved. The V gene lost 2 bases and the J gene lost 3 bases, with 7 bases spanning the gap. The CDR3 consists of 13 residues. CDR3 sequence (DNA): TGTGCCAGCAGTTTAATCGGGGACACTGAAGCTTTCTTT. Its translation is CASSLIGDTEAFF.

The table lists this clonotype with many counts. This sequence joins TRBV5-1 and TRBJ2-2; the match to TRBD2 covers 12 bases. Germline V CDR1 and CDR2: SGHRS, YFSETQ. The CDR3 runs to 15 residues. V trimming: 5 bases; J trimming: 6 bases; junction bases outside the gene matches: 5. CDR3 sequence: CASRTTSGSAGELFF. The CDR3 region has the DNA TGCGCCAGCAGGACGACTAGCGGGAGCGCCGGGGAGCTGTTTTTT.

In this sample, this clonotype turned up a few times. This sequence joins TRBV3-1 and TRBJ1-3; D call uncertain. V lost 7 bases, J lost 0 bases, and 13 bases lay in between. CDR3 length: 15 residues. Germline CDR1 is LGHDT and CDR2 is YNNKEL (reference sequence). The CDR3 DNA is TGTGCCAGCACTTCCGGACCGAACTCTGGAAACACCATATATTTT. It is translated as CASTSGPNSGNTIYF.

Regarding this clonotype: This may be a read error: a much more frequent sequence differs by one nucleotide. V usage is TRBV10-1 and J usage is TRBJ1-5, with 7 bases identical to TRBD1. CDR3 length: 15 residues. Germline loops: CDR1 WNHNN, CDR2 SYGVQD (reference sequence). The DNA of the CDR3 is TGCACCAGCAGGCGGACAGGTGCGTTGGGTCAGCCCCAGCATTTT. This translates into CTSRRTGALGQPQHF.

This clonotype was counted a few times. This sequence joins TRBV4-1 and TRBJ2-2, with 12 bases identical to TRBD2. Germline V gene lookup returns CDR1 MGHRA and CDR2 YSYEKL. V shed 3 bases and J 5 bases; nucleotides not matched to a gene: 7. This CDR3 has 17 residues. CDR3 sequence: CASSHSLAGGWTGELFF. The CDR3 DNA follows: TGCGCCAGCAGCCACTCACTAGCGGGAGGCTGGACCGGGGAGCTGTTTTTT.

This clonotype was counted many times. V and J are TRBV20-1 and TRBJ2-3; a possible D gene is TRBD1 (5 bases). The CDR3 covers 14 residues. The V end lost 6 bases, the J end lost 0 bases, and 13 bases lay between the germline ends. CDR1 and CDR2 from the germline V gene are DFQATT and SNEGSKA (reference sequence). The CDR3 coding sequence is TGCAGTGCCCCCTCCGGACATAGCACAGATACGCAGTATTTT. This translates into CSAPSGHSTDTQYF.

This clonotype occurred a few times. The chain joins TRBV27 to TRBJ2-3, with D unresolved. V dropped 6 bases and J dropped 2 bases, with 9 bases sitting between them. The CDR3 runs to 13 residues. Germline V gene data show CDR1 as MNHEY and CDR2 as SMNVEV (reference sequence). The chain's CDR3 is CASSKADTDTQYF. The CDR3 nucleotides are TGTGCCAGCAGCAAGGCAGACACAGATACGCAGTATTTT.

This clonotype was seen many times. V gene TRBV6-1 combines with J gene TRBJ1-5; unclear D gene. V lost 5 bases, J lost 3 bases, and 8 bases lay in between. Germline CDR1 MNHNS, CDR2 SASEGT. CDR3 length equals 13 residues. This CDR3 is CASSPTLNQPQHF. CDR3 DNA sequence: TGTGCCAGCAGTCCGACACTCAATCAGCCCCAGCATTTT.

This clonotype was detected only a few times. The V call is TRBV20-1, the J call TRBJ2-7, with D unresolved. The CDR3 has 14 residues. Germline CDR1 DFQATT, CDR2 SNEGSKA (reference sequence). V lost 0 bases, J lost 0 bases, and 9 bases lay in between. The CDR3 here is CSAREAGDSYEQYF. As DNA, the CDR3 is TGCAGTGCTAGAGAAGCAGGAGACTCCTACGAGCAGTACTTC.

V and J are TRBV27 and TRBJ2-1; 8 nucleotides agree with TRBD1. The trim removed 0 bases at V and 9 bases at J, leaving 7 bases unmatched. The length of the CDR3 is 15 residues. Germline values: CDR1 MNHEY, CDR2 SMNVEV (reference sequence). This CDR3 reads CASSLSLLTGGEQFF. CDR3 DNA: TGTGCCAGCAGTTTATCGTTGCTCACAGGGGGTGAGCAGTTCTTC.

The sample holds many counts of this clonotype. The chain is built from TRBV11-2 and TRBJ2-1; D ambiguous. The germline CDR1 and CDR2 sequences are SGHAT and FQNNGV. The CDR3 extends over 15 amino acids. Trimming removed 4 bases at V and 0 bases at J, with 10 bases between. The CDR3 coding sequence is TGTGCCAGCAGCTCCTCGGACGGCTCCTACAATGAGCAGTTCTTC. Protein sequence: CASSSSDGSYNEQFF.

At least ten counts were recorded for this clonotype. The chain uses TRBV3-1 and TRBJ2-1; 9 nucleotides line up with TRBD2. The CDR3 runs to 16 residues. Trimming removed 2 bases from V and 8 bases from J; junction bases left unmatched: 10. Germline loops: CDR1 LGHDT, CDR2 YNNKEL (reference sequence). The CDR3 nucleotides are TGTGCCAGCAGCCAATCCCCGGGACTAGCATTCTATGAGCAGTTCTTC. Translating gives CASSQSPGLAFYEQFF.